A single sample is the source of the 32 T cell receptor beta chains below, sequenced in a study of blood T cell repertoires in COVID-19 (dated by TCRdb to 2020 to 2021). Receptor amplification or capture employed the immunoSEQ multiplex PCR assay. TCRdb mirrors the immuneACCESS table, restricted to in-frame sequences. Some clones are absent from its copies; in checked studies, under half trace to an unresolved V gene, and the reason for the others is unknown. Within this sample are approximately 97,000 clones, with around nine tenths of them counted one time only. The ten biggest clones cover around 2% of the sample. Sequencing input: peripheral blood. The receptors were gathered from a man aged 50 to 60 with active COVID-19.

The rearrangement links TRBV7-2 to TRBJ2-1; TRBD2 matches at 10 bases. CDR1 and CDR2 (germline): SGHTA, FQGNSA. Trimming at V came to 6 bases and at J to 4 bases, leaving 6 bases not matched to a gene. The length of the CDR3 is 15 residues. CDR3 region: CASSSIAGGYNEQFF. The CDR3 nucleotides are TGTGCCAGCAGTTCCATAGCGGGGGGTTACAATGAGCAGTTCTTC.

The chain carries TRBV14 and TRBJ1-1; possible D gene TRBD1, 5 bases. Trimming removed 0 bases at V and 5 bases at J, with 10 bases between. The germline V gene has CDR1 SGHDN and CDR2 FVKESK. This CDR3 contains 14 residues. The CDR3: CASSQEGGSTEAFF. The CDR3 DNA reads TGTGCCAGCAGCCAAGAGGGGGGGAGTACTGAAGCTTTCTTT.

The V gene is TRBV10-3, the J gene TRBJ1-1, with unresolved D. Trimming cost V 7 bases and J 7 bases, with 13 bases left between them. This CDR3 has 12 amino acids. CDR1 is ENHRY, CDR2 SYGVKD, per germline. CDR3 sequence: CAIMGGVGEAFF. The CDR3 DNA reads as TGTGCCATCATGGGCGGGGTAGGTGAAGCTTTCTTT.

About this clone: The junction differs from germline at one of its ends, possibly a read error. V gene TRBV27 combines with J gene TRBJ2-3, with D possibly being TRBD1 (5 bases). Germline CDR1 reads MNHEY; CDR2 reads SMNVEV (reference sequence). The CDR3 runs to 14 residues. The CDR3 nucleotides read TGTGCCAGCAGGAGGACACCACACACACATACGCAGTATTTT. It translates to CASRRTPHTHTQYF.

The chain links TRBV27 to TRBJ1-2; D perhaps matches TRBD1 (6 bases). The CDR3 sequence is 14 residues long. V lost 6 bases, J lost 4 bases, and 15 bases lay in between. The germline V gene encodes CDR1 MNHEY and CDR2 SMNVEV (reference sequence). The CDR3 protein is CASSPQGGGYGYTF. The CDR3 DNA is TGTGCCAGCAGCCCCCAAGGGGGGGGCTATGGCTACACCTTC.

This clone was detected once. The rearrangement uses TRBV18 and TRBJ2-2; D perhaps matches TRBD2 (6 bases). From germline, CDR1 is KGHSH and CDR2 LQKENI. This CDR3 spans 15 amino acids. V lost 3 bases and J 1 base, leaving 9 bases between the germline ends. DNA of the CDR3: TGTGCCAGCTCACCCGGGAGTGGGAACACCGGGGAGCTGTTTTTT. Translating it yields CASSPGSGNTGELFF.

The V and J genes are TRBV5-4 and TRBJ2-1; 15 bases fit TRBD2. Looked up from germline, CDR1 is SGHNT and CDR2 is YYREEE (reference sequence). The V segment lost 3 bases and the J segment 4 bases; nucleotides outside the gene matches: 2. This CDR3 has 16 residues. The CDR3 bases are TGTGCCAGCAGCTATGGGACTAGCGGGGGGTACAATGAGCAGTTCTTC. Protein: CASSYGTSGGYNEQFF.

The chain's CDR3 is CASSRRTSGHSTTGELFF. The CDR3 nucleotides are TGTGCCAGCAGTCGCCGGACTAGCGGGCATTCCACTACCGGGGAGCTGTTTTTT. The chain links TRBV6-6 to TRBJ2-2; TRBD2 matches 11 bases. Germline CDR1 and CDR2: MNHNY and SVGAGI (reference sequence). This CDR3 is built from 18 residues. The V segment lost 5 bases and the J segment 5 bases; nucleotides outside the gene matches: 13.

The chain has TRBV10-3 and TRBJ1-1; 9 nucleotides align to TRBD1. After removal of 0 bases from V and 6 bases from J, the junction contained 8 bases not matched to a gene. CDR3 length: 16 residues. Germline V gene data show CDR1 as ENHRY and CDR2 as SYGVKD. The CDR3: CAISESGTGRSAEAFF. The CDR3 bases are TGTGCCATCAGTGAGTCAGGGACAGGGCGTTCAGCTGAAGCTTTCTTT.

CDR3 loop: CASSLLGQGTSGYTF. CDR3 nucleotides: TGTGCCAGCAGCCTCCTTGGACAGGGAACGTCTGGCTACACCTTC. The chain is built from TRBV27 and TRBJ1-2, with 8 nucleotides matching TRBD1. Germline assignment: CDR1 MNHEY and CDR2 SMNVEV (reference sequence). V was pared by 6 bases and J by 7 bases, with 13 bases of the junction left unmatched. The CDR3 length is 15 residues.

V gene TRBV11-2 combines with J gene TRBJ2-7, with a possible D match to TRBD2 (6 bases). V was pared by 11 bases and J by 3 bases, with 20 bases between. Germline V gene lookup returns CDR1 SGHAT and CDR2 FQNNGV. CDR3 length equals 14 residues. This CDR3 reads CASRTLRGSYEQYF. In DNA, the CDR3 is TGTGCCTCCCGAACTCTGCGGGGAAGCTACGAGCAGTACTTC. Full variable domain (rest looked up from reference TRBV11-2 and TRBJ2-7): EAGVAQSPRYKIIEKRQSVAFWCNPISGHATLYWYQQILGQGPKLLIQFQNNGVVDDSQLPKDRFSAERLKGVDSTLKIQPAKLEDSAVYLCASRTLRGSYEQYFGPGTRLTVT.

The CDR3 protein is CASTSGQGGYEQYF. CDR3 nucleotide sequence: TGCGCCAGCACCTCGGGACAGGGTGGGTACGAGCAGTACTTC. The chain recombines TRBV5-1 with TRBJ2-7, with 9 nucleotides matching TRBD1. V shed 6 bases, J shed 4 bases, and the junction held 8 bases outside the gene matches. The CDR3 is made up of 14 amino acids. Germline V lookup: CDR1 SGHRS, CDR2 YFSETQ.

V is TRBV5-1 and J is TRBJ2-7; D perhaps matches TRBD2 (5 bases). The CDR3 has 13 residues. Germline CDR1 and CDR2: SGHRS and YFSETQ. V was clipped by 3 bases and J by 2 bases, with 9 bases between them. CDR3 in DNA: TGCGCCAGCAGCTCGGACGGGGCCTACGAGCAGTACTTC. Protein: CASSSDGAYEQYF.

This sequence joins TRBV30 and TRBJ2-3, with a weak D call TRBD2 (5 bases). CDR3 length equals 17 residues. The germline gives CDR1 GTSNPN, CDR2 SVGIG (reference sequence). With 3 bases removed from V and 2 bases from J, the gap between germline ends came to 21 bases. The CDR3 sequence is CAWSLARPGNPTDTQYF. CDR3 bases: TGTGCCTGGAGCCTCGCCCGGCCGGGGAACCCCACAGATACGCAGTATTTT.

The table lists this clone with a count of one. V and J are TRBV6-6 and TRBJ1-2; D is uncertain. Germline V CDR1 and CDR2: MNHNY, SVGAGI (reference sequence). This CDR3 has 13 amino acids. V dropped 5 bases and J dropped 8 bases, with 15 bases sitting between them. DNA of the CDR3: TGTGCCAGCAGTAGCGTCAATGAGGAGGGCTACACCTTC. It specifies CASSSVNEEGYTF.

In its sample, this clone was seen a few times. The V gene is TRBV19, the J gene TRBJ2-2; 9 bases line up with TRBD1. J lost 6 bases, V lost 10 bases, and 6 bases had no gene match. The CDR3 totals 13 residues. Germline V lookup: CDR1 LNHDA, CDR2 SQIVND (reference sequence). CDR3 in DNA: TGTGCCACGGACAGGGGCGGCCCCGGGGAGCTGTTTTTT. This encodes CATDRGGPGELFF.

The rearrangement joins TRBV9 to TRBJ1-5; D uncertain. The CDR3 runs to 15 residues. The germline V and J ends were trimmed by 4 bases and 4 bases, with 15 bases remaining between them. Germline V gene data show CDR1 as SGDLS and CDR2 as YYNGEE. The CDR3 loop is CASSPTPTTNQPQHF. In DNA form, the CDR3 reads TGTGCCAGCAGCCCAACCCCGACGACTAATCAGCCCCAGCATTTT. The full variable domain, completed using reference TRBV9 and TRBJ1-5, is DSGVTQTPKHLITATGQRVTLRCSPRSGDLSVYWYQQSLDQGLQFLIQYYNGEERAKGNILERFSAQQFPDLHSELNLSSLELGDSALYFCASSPTPTTNQPQHFGDGTRLSIL.

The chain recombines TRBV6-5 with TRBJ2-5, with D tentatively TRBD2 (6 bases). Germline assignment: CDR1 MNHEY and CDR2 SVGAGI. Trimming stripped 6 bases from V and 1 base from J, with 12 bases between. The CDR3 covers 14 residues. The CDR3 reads CASSLSGGQETQYF. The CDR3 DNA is TGTGCCAGCAGCTTGTCCGGGGGCCAAGAGACCCAGTACTTC.

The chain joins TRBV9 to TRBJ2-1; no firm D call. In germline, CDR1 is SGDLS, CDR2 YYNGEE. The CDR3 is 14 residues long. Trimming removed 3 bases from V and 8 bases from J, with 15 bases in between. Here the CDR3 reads CASSGLGPPHEQFF. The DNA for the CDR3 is TGTGCCAGCAGCGGGCTAGGTCCCCCGCATGAGCAGTTCTTC.

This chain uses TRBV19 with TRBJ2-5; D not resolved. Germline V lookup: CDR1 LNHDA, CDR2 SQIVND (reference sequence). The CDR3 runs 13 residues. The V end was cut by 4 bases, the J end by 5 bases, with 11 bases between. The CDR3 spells CASSTSQAETQYF. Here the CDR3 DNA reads TGTGCCAGTAGTACCTCCCAGGCGGAGACCCAGTACTTC.

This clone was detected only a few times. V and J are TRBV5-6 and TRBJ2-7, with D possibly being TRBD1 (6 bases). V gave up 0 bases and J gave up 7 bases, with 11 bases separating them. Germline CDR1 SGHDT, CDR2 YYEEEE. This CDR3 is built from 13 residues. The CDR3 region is CASSLGGPQEQYF. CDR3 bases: TGTGCCAGCAGCTTGGGGGGGCCCCAAGAGCAGTACTTC.

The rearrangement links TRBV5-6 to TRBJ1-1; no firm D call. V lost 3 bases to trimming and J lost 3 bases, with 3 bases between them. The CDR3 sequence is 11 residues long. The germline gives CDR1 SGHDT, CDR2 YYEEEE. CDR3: CASSSYTEAFF. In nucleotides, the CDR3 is TGTGCCAGCAGCTCATACACTGAAGCTTTCTTT. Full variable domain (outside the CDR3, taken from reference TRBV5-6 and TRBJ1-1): DAGVTQSPTHLIKTRGQQVTLRCSPKSGHDTVSWYQQALGQGPQFIFQYYEEEERQRGNFPDRFSGHQFPNYSSELNVNALLLGDSALYLCASSSYTEAFFGQGTRLTVV.

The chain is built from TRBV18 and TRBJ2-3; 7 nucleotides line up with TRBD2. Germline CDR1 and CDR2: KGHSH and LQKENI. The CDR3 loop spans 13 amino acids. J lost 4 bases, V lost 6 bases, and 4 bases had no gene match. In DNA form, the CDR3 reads TGTGCCAGCTCGGCCCGGGAGGCAGATACGCAGTATTTT. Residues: CASSAREADTQYF. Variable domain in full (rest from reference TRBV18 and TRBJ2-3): NAGVMQNPRHLVRRRGQEARLRCSPMKGHSHVYWYRQLPEEGLKFMVYLQKENIIDESGMPKERFSAEFPKEGPSILRIQQVVRGDSAAYFCASSAREADTQYFGPGTRLTVL.

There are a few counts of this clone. The CDR3 spells CASSLGGIGAFF. Written as DNA, the CDR3 is TGTGCCAGCAGCTTAGGAGGCATCGGGGCTTTCTTT. This chain joins TRBV7-2 and TRBJ1-1; D call uncertain. V lost 1 base to trimming and J lost 11 bases, with 11 bases between them. Germline V gives CDR1 SGHTA, CDR2 FQGNSA. The CDR3 has 12 amino acids.

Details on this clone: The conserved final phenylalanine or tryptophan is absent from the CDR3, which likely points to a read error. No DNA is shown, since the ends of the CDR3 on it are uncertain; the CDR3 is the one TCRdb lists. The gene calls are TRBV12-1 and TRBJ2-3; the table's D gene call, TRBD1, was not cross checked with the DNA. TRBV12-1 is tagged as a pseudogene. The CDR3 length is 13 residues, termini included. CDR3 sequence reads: CASSLFTGTGDIA.

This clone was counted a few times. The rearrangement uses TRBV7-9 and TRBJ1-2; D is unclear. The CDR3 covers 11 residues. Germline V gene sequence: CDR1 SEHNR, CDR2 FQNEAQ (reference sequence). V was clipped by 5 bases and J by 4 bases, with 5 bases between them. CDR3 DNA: TGTGCCAGCAGCATCCTCTATGGCTACACCTTC. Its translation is CASSILYGYTF.

The CDR3, as DNA: TGTGCCAGCGGACTTTCCGGAGAGACCCAGTACTTC. Protein: CASGLSGETQYF. The chain couples TRBV2 to TRBJ2-5, with D perhaps TRBD2 (5 bases). Germline V gene data show CDR1 as SNHLY and CDR2 as FYNNEI. The CDR3 is 12 amino acids. V was cut by 8 bases and J by 4 bases, with 11 bases left in between.

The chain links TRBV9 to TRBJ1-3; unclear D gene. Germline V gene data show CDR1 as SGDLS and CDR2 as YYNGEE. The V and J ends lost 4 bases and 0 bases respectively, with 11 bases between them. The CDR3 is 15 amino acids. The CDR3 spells CASSPHIHSGNTIYF. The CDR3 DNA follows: TGTGCCAGCAGCCCCCACATCCACTCTGGAAACACCATATATTTT.

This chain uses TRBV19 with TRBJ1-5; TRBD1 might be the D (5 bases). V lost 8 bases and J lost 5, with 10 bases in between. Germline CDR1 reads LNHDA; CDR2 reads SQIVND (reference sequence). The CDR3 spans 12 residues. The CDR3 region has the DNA TGTGCCAGTGACAGACGGGATCAGCCCCAGCATTTT. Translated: CASDRRDQPQHF.

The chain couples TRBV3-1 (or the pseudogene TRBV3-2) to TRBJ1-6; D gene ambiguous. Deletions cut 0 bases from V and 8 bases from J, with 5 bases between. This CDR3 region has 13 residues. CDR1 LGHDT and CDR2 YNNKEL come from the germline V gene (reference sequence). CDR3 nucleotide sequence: TGTGCCAGCAGCCAAGAAGGAGATTCACCCCTCCACTTT. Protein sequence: CASSQEGDSPLHF.

Written as DNA, the CDR3 is TGTGCCAGCAGCCCTTTGGGTAGGCAGGGTGATTACGAGCAGTACTTC. This gives the protein CASSPLGRQGDYEQYF. The chain joins TRBV11-2 to TRBJ2-7; a possible D gene is TRBD1 (5 bases). This CDR3 contains 16 residues. The germline CDR1 and CDR2 sequences are SGHAT and FQNNGV. Trimming took off 5 bases at V and 4 bases at J, with 21 bases between the two ends.

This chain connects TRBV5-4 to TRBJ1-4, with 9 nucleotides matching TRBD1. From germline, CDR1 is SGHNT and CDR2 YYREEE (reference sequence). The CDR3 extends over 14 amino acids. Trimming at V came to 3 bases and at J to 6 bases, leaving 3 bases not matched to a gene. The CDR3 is CASSSTGGDEKLFF. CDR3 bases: TGTGCCAGCAGCTCAACAGGGGGCGATGAAAAACTGTTTTTT.